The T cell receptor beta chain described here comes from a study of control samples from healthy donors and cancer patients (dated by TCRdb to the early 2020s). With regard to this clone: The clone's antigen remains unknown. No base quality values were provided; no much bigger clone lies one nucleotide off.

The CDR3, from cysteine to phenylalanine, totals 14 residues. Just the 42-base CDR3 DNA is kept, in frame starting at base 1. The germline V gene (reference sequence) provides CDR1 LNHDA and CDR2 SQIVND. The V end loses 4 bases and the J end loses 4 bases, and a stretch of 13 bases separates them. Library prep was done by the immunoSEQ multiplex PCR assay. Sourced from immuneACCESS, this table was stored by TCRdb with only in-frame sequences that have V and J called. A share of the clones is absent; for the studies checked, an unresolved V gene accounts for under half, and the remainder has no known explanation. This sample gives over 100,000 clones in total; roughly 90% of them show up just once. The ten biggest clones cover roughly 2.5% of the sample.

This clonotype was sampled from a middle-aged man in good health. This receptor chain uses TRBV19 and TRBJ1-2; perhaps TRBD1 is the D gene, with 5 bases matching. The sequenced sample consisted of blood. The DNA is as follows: TGTGCCAGTAGTACCGGGGACCTACTCTATGGCTACACCTTC. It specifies CASSTGDLLYGYTF.